This record covers a single T cell receptor (beta chain). Trimming removed 7 bases from V and 0 bases from J, with 8 bases in between. CDR3 length equals 13 residues. Germline CDR1 is SGHRS and CDR2 is YFSETQ. This specimen belongs to a study of blood T cell repertoires in COVID-19. Study as a whole: The United States, Italy and Spain provided the acute and convalescent COVID-19 samples.

This table comes from immunoSEQ multiplex PCR, and its TCRdb copy is limited to in-frame clones, with some not included. The table shows approximately 230,000 clones, with just over 85% occurring only once. Sequences were obtained from peripheral blood. The source of this sequence is an elderly man with acute or convalescent COVID-19. The chain is built from TRBV5-1 and TRBJ2-1, with D possibly TRBD2 on 6 matching bases. The CDR3 protein is CASRGASYNEQFF. CDR3 nucleotides: TGCGCCAGCCGCGGGGCCTCCTACAATGAGCAGTTCTTC.